Many counts were recorded for the clone carrying this TCR beta chain. Its antigen is unknown. This entry belongs to a study of metastatic and nonmetastatic thyroid tumors. Study overall: Patients with malignant and benign thyroid disease provided blood and tumor or nodule tissue, whose repertoires were compared. Study-wide results and caveats: Reports indicated that malignant thyroid tumors showed significantly higher TCR beta diversity than benign nodules did, in blood and tumor.

No treatment of any kind had been given to any patient before thyroid surgery. In the original workflow: The authors used CDR3 differences across clinicopathological groups to build a distant-metastasis classifier for papillary thyroid cancer. TCRdb reanalyzed the PCR reads via MiXCR. The authors' filters were not applied to this entry. The data show under 95,000 clones, with about 13% seen just once and about 11% held by the top ten. The V gene's germline CDR1 is SNHLY and CDR2 FYNNEI. The CDR3 consists of 13 residues. V lost 7 bases and J lost 4, with 11 bases in between. The specimen sequenced was blood. The receptor's source is a female donor with papillary thyroid cancer or a benign thyroid nodule (not recorded which). Some clones in this sample may be carry-over from other donors' samples. The genes are TRBV2 and TRBJ1-5, with no clear D. DNA for the CDR3: TGTGCCAGCACTGCGGAGGGTAATCAGCCCCAGCATTTT. It is translated as CASTAEGNQPQHF. Full variable domain (outside the CDR3, taken from reference TRBV2 and TRBJ1-5): EPEVTQTPSHQVTQMGQEVILRCVPISNHLYFYWYRQILGQKVEFLVSFYNNEISEKSEIFDDQFSVERPDGSNFTLKIRSTKLEDSAMYFCASTAEGNQPQHFGDGTRLSIL.